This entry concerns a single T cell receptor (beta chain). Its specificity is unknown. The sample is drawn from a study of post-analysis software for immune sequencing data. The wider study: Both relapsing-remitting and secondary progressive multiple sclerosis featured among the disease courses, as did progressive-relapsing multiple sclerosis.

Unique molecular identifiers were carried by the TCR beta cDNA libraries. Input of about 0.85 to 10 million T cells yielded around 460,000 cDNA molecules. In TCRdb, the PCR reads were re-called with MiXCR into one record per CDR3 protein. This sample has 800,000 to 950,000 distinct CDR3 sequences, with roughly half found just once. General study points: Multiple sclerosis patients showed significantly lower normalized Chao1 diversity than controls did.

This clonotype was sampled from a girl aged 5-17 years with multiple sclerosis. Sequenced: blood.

CDR3 in DNA: TGTGCCAGCATGCTAACAGGGGGCTACGAGCAGTACTTC. Its translation is CASMLTGGYEQYF. The chain joins TRBV2 to TRBJ2-7; 8 bases fit TRBD1. J gave up 3 bases and V 7 bases, and 5 bases lay outside the gene matches. Germline loops: CDR1 SNHLY, CDR2 FYNNEI. CDR3 length: 13 residues.